This T cell receptor (beta chain) was profiled in a study of OX40 agonist ivuxolimab in advanced cancers. Background on the study: Anti-PD-1, anti-PD-L1 or anti-CTLA-4 therapy given earlier was allowed, and about 38% had some.

Data came from immunoSEQ multiplex PCR; TCRdb stores just in-frame clones and leaves some out. The data hold around 100,000 clones, with approximately 90% observed a single time. The CDR3 runs 11 residues. Deletions cut 10 bases from V and 7 bases from J, with 13 bases between. Germline values: CDR1 LNHDA, CDR2 SQIVND (reference sequence). Blood sampling was done at baseline, cycle 4 day 1, and cycle 7 day 1. General study results and limits: On average, CD8+ T cells had more expanded clones than CD4+. CD4+ and CD8+ blood T cells expanded clonally by week 6 at 0.1 to 3.0 mg/kg.

Worth noting for this clone: Its matching antigen is unknown.

J is TRBJ1-2 and V is TRBV19, with a possible D match to TRBD1 (5 bases). The TCR was taken from an adult with an advanced solid tumor such as melanoma, head and neck, liver or kidney cancer. The source was CD4+ or CD8+ T cells sorted from blood, collected in a trial of the OX40 agonist ivuxolimab. CDR3 sequence reads: CATLVGGGYTF. As DNA, the CDR3 is TGTGCCACCCTTGTGGGGGGTGGCTACACCTTC.